This TCR beta chain is drawn from a study of identifying expanded T cells in peripheral blood. General observations from the study: Differentially abundant clones: about 1.3 between replicates, around 16 at roughly 2 weeks, approximately 18 at four.

Only in-frame clones appear in the TCRdb table, and some are missing; sequencing was by immunoSEQ multiplex PCR. The top ten clones hold 3.9% of a sample with about 100,000 clones, 88% of them seen once. The germline CDR1 and CDR2 sequences are LNHDA and SQIVND (reference sequence). The CDR3 loop spans 18 amino acids. V was cut by 1 base and J by 1 base, with 14 bases left in between. Of note for this clone: As yet, its antigen is unknown.

The rearrangement joins TRBV19 to TRBJ2-6; possible D gene TRBD2, 5 bases. This clonotype was obtained from a person aged 18 to 70 in good health. Sample: blood. CDR3 sequence reads: CASSIGSGADSGANVLTF. Written as DNA, the CDR3 is TGTGCCAGTAGTATAGGGAGCGGAGCTGATTCTGGGGCCAACGTCCTGACTTTC.